These T cell receptor beta chains were read from a single sample in a study of tumor-infiltrating lymphocytes in primary liver carcinoma. In TCRdb, the multiplex PCR reads were re-called with MiXCR into one record per CDR3 protein. The sample lists fewer than 250,000 distinct CDR3 sequences; approximately 64% were seen once. The sample consisted of peripheral blood. The receptors stem from a woman in her sixties or seventies with primary liver carcinoma and hepatitis B virus infection. The CDR3 runs from the conserved cysteine through the conserved F or W. Each record gives: J gene, V gene, clone size, D gene, CDR3 DNA, CDR3 protein. D genes are given only for firm matches. Clone size appears in some rows only: once, few, many, or a class for an expanded clone.

>TRBJ2-3|TRBV11-1|-|-
TGTGCCATCAGCCCGCAGGGGACGGATATGCAGTATTTT
CAISPQGTDMQYF
>TRBJ1-2|TRBV12-3/TRBV12-4|few|-
TGTGCCAGCAGCATAGGGGGCTATGGCTACACCTTC
CASSIGGYGYTF
>TRBJ2-7|TRBV10-2|many|-
TGCGCCAGCAGTGAGTTTAACTACGTCTACGAGCAGTACTTC
CASSEFNYVYEQYF
>TRBJ2-1|TRBV12-3/TRBV12-4|many|TRBD1
TGTGCCAGCAGAATGGGCCTCAGGGGGTTGGGCGCCTCGAAGAATGAGCAGTTCTTC
CASRMGLRGLGASKNEQFF
>TRBJ2-1|TRBV29-1|-|-
TGCAGCATTGAAGACCCCTTGGGCCGCTCCTACAATGAGCAGTTCTTC
CSIEDPLGRSYNEQFF
>TRBJ1-2|TRBV25-1|few|-
TGTGCCAGCAGTGAATACGCAGCCAACTATGGCTACACCTTC
CASSEYAANYGYTF
>TRBJ2-5|TRBV4-1|many|TRBD2
TGCGCCAGCAGCCGAAGACTAGCGGGAGGGGAAGAGACCCAGTACTTC
CASSRRLAGGEETQYF
>TRBJ1-2|TRBV11-3|once|-
TGTGCCAGCAGCTCGACAGACTCCTATGGCTACACCTTC
CASSSTDSYGYTF
>TRBJ2-6|TRBV29-1|many|-
TGCAGCGTGCTTATCCGCGACAGCAGTAATAACGTCCTGACTTTC
CSVLIRDSSNNVLTF
>TRBJ1-2|TRBV28|-|-
TGTGCCAGCAGACCCGACCGGTATGACTACACCTTC
CASRPDRYDYTF
>TRBJ2-5|TRBV28|-|TRBD1
TGTGCCAGCAGCTTGATATCCACAGGGGGAGGAGAGACCCAGTACTTC
CASSLISTGGGETQYF
>TRBJ2-7|TRBV6-1|-|TRBD1
TGTGCCAGTCGAGTCGGGACAGGGCTTACATTCACCTACGAGCAGTACTTC
CASRVGTGLTFTYEQYF
>TRBJ2-7|TRBV28|-|-
TGTGCCAGCACCACCCGGTCCTACGAGCAGTACTTC
CASTTRSYEQYF
>TRBJ2-1|TRBV29-1|many|-
TGCAGCGTTGAAGGGGGCATAAACAATGAGCAGTTCTTC
CSVEGGINNEQFF
>TRBJ1-3|TRBV18|few|TRBD1
TGTGCCAGCTCACCTCGTGACAGGGGGCATAACACCATATATTTT
CASSPRDRGHNTIYF
>TRBJ2-1|TRBV7-9|-|-
TGTGCCAGCGTAATTATGGGACTCGCATACAATGAGCAGTTCTTC
CASVIMGLAYNEQFF
>TRBJ1-3|TRBV28|-|-
TGTGCCAGCAGTTTAGGCGCAAACACCATATATTTT
CASSLGANTIYF